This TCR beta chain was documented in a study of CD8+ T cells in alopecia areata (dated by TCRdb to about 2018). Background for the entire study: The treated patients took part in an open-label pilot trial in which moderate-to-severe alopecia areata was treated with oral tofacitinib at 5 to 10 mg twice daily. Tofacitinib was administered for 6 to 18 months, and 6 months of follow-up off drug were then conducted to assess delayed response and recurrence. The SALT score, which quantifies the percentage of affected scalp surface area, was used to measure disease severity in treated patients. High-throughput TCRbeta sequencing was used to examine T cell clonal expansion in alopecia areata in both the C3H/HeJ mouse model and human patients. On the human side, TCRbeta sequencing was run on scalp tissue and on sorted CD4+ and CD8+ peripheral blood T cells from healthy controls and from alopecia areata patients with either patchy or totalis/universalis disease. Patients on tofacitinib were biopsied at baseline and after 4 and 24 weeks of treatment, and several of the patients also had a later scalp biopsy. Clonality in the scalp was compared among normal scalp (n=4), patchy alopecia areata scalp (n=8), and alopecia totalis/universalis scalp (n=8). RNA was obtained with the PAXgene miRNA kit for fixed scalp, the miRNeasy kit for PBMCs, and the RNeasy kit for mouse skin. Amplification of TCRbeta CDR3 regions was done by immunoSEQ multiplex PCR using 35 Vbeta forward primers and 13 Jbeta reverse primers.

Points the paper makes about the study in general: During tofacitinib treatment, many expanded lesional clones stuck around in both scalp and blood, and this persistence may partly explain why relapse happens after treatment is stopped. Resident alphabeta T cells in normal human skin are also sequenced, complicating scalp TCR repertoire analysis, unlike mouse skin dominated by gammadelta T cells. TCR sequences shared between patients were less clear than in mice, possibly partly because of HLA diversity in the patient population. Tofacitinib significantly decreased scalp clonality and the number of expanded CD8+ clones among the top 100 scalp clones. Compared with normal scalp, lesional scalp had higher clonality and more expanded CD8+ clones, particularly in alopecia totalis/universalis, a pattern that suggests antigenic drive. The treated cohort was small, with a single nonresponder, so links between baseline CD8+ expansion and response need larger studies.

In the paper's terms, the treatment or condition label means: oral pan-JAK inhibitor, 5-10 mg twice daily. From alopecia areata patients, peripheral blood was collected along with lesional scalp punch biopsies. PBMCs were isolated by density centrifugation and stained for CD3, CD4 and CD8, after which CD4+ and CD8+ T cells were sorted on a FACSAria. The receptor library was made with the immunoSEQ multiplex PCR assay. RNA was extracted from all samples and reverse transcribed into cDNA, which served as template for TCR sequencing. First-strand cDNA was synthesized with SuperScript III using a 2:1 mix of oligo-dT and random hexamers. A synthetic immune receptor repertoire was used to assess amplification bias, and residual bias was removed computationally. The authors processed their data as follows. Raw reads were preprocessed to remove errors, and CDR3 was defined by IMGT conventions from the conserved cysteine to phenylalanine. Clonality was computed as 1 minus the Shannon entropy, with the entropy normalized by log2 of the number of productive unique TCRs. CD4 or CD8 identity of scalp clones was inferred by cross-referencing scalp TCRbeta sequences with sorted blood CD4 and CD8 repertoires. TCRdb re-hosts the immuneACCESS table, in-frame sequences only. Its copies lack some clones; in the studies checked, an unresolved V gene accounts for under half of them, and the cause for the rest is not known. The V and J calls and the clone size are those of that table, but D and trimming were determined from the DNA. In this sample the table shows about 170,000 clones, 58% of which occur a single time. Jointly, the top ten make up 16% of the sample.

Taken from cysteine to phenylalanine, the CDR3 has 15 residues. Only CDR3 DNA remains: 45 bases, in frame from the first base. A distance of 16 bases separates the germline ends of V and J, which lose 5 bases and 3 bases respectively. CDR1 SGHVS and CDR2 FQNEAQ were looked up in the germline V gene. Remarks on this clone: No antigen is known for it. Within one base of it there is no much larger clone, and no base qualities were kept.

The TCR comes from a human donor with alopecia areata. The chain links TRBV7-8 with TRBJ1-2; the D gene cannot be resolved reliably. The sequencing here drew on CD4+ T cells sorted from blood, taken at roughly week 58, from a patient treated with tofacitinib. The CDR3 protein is CASSPGGQDHYGYTF. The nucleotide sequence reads TGTGCCAGCAGCCCCGGTGGGCAGGATCACTATGGCTACACCTTC.